The source of this TCR beta chain is a study of blood T cell repertoires in COVID-19. The CDR3 runs to 14 residues. Trimming left V 1 base short and J 8 bases short, with 11 bases between. Looked up from germline, CDR1 is LGHDT and CDR2 is YNNKEL (reference sequence). The data were produced by immunoSEQ multiplex PCR, yet TCRdb's version contains in-frame clones alone and is incomplete. The table includes roughly 90,000 clones, roughly nine tenths detected once. The chain carries TRBV3-1 (or the pseudogene TRBV3-2) and TRBJ1-4; no reliable D call. Source material: peripheral blood. The TCR comes from a man aged 45-60 years with acute or convalescent COVID-19. Here the CDR3 DNA reads TGTGCCAGCAGCCAAGTAAACAGTGGGGAAAAACTGTTTTTT. Its translation is CASSQVNSGEKLFF.